The present T cell receptor (beta chain) was sequenced within a study of T cell repertoires in cytomegalovirus infection. In the study overall: Through public TCR beta signatures, both CMV infection and matching HLA type were indicated.

Using its own MiXCR run on the reads, TCRdb lists one record per CDR3 protein. The table includes over 300,000 distinct CDR3 sequences, over 7.5% detected once. Points on this clonotype: Antigen: not known.

V lost 5 bases, J lost 4 bases, and 12 bases lay in between. This CDR3 comprises 13 residues. Whole-study results and caveats: The ex vivo response was dominated by HLA-C-restricted CMV-specific TCR beta clonotypes. The cumulative frequency of public TCR beta families identified carriers of CMV plus the relevant HLA.

This TCR came from a human donor in good health (CMV status not recorded). Some clones in this sample may be carry-over from other donors' samples. The chain links TRBV12-3 or TRBV12-4 to TRBJ2-7, with D maybe TRBD2 (6 bases). The sequenced sample consisted of PBMCs. The CDR3 protein is CASSRASAYEQYF. Here the CDR3 DNA reads TGTGCCAGCAGTAGGGCTAGCGCGTACGAGCAGTACTTC.